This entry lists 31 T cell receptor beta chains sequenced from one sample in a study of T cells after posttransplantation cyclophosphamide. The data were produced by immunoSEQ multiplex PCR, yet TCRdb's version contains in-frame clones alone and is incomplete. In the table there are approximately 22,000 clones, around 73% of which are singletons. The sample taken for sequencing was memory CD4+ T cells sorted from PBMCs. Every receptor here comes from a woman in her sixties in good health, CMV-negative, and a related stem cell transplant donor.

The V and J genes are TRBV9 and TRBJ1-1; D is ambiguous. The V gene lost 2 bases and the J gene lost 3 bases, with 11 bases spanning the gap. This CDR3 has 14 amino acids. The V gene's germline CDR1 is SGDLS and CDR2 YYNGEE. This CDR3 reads CASSVSGMDTEAFF. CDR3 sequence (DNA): TGTGCCAGCAGCGTTTCGGGGATGGACACTGAAGCTTTCTTT.

For the CDR3, the DNA is TGTGCCAGCAGCCCTAGTCTGCGAGCGGGCACTTGCACAGATACGCAGTATTTT. Residues: CASSPSLRAGTCTDTQYF. This chain uses TRBV7-7 with TRBJ2-3; possibly TRBD2 for D (6 bases). The CDR3 loop spans 18 amino acids. Looked up from germline, CDR1 is SSHAT and CDR2 is FNYEAQ (reference sequence). The ends were cut back, 5 bases at V and 1 base at J, with 22 bases in the middle.

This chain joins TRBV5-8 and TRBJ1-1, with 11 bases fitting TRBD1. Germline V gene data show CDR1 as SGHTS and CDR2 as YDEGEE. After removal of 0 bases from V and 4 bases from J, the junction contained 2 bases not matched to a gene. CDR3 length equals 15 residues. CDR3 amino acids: CASSLVGQGATEAFF. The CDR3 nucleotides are TGTGCCAGCAGCTTGGTCGGACAGGGGGCCACTGAAGCTTTCTTT.

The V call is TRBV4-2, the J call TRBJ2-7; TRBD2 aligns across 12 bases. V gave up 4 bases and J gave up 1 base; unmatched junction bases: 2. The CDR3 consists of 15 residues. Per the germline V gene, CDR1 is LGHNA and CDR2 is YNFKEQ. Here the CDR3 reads CASSRGTSGSYEQYF. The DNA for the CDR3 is TGTGCCAGCAGCCGCGGGACTAGCGGGTCCTACGAGCAGTACTTC.

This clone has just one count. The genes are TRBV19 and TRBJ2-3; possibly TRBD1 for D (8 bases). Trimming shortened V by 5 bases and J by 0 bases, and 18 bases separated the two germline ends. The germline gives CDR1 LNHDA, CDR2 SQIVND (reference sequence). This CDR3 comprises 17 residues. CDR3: CASSSRGLAASTDTQYF. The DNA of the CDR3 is TGTGCCAGTAGTTCCAGGGGGCTAGCGGCTAGCACAGATACGCAGTATTTT.

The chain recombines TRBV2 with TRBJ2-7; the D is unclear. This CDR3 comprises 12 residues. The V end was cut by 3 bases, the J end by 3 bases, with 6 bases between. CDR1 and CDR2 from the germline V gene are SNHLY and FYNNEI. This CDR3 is CASSEFNYEQYF. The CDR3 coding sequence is TGTGCCAGCAGTGAGTTCAACTACGAGCAGTACTTC.

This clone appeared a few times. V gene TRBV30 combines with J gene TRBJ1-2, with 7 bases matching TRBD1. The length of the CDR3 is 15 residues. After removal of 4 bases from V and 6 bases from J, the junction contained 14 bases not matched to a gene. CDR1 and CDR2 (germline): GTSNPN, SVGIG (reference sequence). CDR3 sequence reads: CAWTNVGTAKDGYTF. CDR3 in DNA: TGTGCCTGGACCAATGTAGGGACAGCAAAGGATGGCTACACCTTC.

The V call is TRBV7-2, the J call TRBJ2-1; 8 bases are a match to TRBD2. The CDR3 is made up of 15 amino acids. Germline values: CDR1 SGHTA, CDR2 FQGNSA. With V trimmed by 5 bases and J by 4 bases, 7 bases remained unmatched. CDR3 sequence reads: CASSPRGGFYNEQFF. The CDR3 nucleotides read TGTGCCAGCAGCCCCCGGGGGGGCTTTTACAATGAGCAGTTCTTC.

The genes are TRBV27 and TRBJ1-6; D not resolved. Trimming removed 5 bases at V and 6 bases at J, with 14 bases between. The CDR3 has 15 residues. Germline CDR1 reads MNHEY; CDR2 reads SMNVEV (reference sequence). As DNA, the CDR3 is TGTGCCAGCAGTCCGCGAGGTATTGTTAATTCACCCCTCCACTTT. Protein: CASSPRGIVNSPLHF.

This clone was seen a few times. CDR3 nucleotides: TGTGCCAGCAGCCTCAGACAGGGCGCCGGGGAGCTGTTTTTT. It translates to CASSLRQGAGELFF. The rearrangement uses TRBV7-9 and TRBJ2-2, with 7 bases that match TRBD1. CDR1 is SEHNR and CDR2 is FQNEAQ in the germline V gene (reference sequence). The ends lost 5 bases at V and 6 bases at J; junction bases unmatched: 6. The CDR3 covers 14 residues.

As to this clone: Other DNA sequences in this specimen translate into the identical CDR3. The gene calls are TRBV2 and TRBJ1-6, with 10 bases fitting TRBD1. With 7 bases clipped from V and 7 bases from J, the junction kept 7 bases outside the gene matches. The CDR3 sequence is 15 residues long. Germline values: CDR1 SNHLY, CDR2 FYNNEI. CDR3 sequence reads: CASTARDRGNSPLHF. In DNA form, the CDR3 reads TGTGCCAGCACCGCCCGGGACAGGGGAAATTCACCCCTCCACTTT. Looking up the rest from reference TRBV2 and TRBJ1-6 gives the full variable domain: EPEVTQTPSHQVTQMGQEVILRCVPISNHLYFYWYRQILGQKVEFLVSFYNNEISEKSEIFDDQFSVERPDGSNFTLKIRSTKLEDSAMYFCASTARDRGNSPLHFGNGTRLTVT.

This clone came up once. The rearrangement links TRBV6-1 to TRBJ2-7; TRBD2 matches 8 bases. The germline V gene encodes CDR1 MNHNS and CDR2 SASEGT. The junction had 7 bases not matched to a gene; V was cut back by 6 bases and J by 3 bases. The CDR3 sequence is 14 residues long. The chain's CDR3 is CASRGTSKHYEQYF. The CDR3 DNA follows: TGTGCCAGCAGGGGGACTAGTAAACACTACGAGCAGTACTTC.

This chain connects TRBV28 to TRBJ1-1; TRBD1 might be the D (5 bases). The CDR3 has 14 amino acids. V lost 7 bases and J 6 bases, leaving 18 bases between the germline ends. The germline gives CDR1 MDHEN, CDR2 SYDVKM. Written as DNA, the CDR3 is TGTGCCAGCAAGAATTCAGGGTGGGTGGCTGAAGCTTTCTTT. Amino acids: CASKNSGWVAEAFF.

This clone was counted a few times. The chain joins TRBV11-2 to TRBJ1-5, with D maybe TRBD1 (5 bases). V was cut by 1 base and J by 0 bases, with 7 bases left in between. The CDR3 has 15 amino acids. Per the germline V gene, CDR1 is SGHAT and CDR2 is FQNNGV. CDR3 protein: CASSLVGDSNQPQHF. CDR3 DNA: TGTGCCAGCAGCTTAGTAGGGGATAGCAATCAGCCCCAGCATTTT.

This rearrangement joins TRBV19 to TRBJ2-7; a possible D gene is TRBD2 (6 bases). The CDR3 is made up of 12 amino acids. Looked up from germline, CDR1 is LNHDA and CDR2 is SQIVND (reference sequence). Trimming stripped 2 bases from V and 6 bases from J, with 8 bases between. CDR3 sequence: CASSIFGGEQYF. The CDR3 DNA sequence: TGTGCCAGTAGTATATTCGGGGGCGAGCAGTACTTC.

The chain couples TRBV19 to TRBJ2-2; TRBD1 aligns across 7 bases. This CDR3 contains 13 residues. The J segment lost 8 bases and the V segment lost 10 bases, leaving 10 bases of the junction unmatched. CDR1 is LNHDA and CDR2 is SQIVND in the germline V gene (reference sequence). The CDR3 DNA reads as TGTGCCACCTCGCGACAGGGAAAAGGGGAGCTGTTTTTT. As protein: CATSRQGKGELFF.

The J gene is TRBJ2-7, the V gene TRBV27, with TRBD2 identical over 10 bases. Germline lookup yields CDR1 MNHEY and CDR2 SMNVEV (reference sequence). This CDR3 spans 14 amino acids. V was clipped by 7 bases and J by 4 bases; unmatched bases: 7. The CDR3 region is CASTAGLAAYEQYF. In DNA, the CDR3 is TGTGCCAGCACCGCCGGACTAGCGGCTTACGAGCAGTACTTC.

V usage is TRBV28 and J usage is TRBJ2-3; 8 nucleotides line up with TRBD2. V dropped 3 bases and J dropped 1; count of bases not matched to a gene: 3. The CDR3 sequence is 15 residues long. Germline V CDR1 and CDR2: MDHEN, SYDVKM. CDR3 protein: CASSFRRGGTDTQYF. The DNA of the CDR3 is TGTGCCAGCAGTTTCAGGCGGGGGGGCACAGATACGCAGTATTTT.

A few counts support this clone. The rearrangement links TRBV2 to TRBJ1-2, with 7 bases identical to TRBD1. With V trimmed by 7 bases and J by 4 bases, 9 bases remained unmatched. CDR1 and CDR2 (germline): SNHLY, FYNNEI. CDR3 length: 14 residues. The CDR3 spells CASTIQGLIYGYTF. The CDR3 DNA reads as TGTGCCAGCACTATACAGGGGTTGATCTATGGCTACACCTTC.

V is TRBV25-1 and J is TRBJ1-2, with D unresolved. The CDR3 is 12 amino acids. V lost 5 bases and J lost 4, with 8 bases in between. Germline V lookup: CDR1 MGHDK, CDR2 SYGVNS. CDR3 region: CASSREGYGYTF. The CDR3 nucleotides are TGTGCCAGCAGTCGGGAAGGCTATGGCTACACCTTC.

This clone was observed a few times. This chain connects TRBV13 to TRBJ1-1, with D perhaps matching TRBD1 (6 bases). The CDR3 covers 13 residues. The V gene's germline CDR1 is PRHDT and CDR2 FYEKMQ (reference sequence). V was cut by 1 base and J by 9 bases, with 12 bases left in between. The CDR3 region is CASSLALRGKAFF. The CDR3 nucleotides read TGTGCCAGCAGCTTAGCTTTAAGGGGGAAAGCTTTCTTT.

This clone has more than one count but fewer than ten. The CDR3 nucleotides are TGTGCCAGCATCCCAAAAGGTTGGAGTAGCGAGACCCAGTACTTC. Translated: CASIPKGWSSETQYF. This chain joins TRBV21-1 and TRBJ2-5; the tabulated D call, TRBD2, remains unverified against the DNA. TRBV21-1 is a pseudogene locus. The CDR3 spans 15 residues.

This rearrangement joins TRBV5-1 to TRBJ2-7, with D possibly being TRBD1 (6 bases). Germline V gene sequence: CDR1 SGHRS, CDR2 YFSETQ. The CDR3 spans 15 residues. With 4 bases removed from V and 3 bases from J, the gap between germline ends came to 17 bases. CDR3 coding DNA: TGCGCCAGCAGCCCCCGGGCAGGGGATGGCTACGAGCAGTACTTC. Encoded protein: CASSPRAGDGYEQYF.

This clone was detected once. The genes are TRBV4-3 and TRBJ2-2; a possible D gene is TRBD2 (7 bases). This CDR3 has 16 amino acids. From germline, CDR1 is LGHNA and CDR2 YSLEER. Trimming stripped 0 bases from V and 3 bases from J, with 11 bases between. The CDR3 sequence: CASSQERGAHTGELFF. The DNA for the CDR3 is TGCGCCAGCAGCCAAGAACGGGGGGCACACACCGGGGAGCTGTTTTTT.

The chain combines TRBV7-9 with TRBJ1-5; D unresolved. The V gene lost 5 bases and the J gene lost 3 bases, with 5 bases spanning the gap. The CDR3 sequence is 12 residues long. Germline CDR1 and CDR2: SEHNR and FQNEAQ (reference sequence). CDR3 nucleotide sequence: TGTGCCAGCAGCCCAAACAATCAGCCCCAGCATTTT. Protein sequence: CASSPNNQPQHF.

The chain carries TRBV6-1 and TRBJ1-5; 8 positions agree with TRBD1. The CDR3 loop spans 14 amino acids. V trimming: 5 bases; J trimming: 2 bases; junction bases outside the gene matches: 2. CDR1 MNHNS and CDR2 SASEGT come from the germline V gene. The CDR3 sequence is CASSTTGGNQPQHF. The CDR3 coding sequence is TGTGCCAGCAGTACGACAGGGGGCAATCAGCCCCAGCATTTT.

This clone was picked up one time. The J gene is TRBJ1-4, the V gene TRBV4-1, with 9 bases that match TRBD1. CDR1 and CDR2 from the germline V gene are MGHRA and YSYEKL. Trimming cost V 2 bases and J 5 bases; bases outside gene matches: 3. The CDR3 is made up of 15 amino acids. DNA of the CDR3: TGCGCCAGCAGCCAAACCGGGACAGGGAATGAAAAACTGTTTTTT. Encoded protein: CASSQTGTGNEKLFF.

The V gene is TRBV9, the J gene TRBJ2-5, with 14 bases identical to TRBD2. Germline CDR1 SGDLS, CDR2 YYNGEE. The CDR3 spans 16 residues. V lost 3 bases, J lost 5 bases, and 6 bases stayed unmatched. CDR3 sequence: CASSAGTSGSYETQYF. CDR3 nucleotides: TGTGCCAGCAGCGCCGGGACTAGCGGGAGTTACGAGACCCAGTACTTC.

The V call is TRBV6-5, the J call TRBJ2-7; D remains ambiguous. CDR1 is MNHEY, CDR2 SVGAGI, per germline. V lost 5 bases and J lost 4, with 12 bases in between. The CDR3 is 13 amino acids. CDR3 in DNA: TGTGCCAGCAGTCCCGGATGGGCGTACGAGCAGTACTTC. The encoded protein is CASSPGWAYEQYF.

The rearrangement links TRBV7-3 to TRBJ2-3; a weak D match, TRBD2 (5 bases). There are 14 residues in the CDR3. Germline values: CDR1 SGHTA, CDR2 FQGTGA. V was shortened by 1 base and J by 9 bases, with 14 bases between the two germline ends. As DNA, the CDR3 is TGTGCCAGCAGCTTAAACGCCTTGTCGGGGACGCAGTATTTT. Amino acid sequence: CASSLNALSGTQYF.

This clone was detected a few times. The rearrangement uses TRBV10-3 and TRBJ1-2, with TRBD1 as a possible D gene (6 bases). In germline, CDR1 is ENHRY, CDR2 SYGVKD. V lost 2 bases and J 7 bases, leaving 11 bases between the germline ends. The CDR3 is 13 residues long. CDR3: CAISEVTGTGYTF. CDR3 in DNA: TGTGCCATCAGTGAGGTCACAGGGACTGGCTACACCTTC.